The 10 T cell receptor beta chains below come from one sample, sequenced in a study of T cells after yellow fever vaccination. From the 5' RACE reads, TCRdb called clonotypes with MiXCR, one entry per CDR3 protein. The sample yields a few hundred thousand distinct CDR3 sequences, around 6.8% seen once. Sequences were derived from PBMCs, sampled roughly seven weeks after the first yellow fever vaccination. Source of these receptors: a man aged 18-30 years who received the YFV17D yellow fever vaccine.

This clonotype came up many times. The chain combines TRBV4-1 with TRBJ1-2; no definite D call. Trimming removed 0 bases from V and 2 bases from J, with 7 bases in between. Germline assignment: CDR1 MGHRA and CDR2 YSYEKL. This CDR3 spans 14 amino acids. In DNA, the CDR3 is TGCGCCAGCAGCCAAGAAGGCACGAACTATGGCTACACCTTC. It yields the protein CASSQEGTNYGYTF.

This clonotype was observed many times. The rearrangement joins TRBV6-2 or TRBV6-3 to TRBJ2-5; the D is unclear. The V and J ends lost 2 bases and 5 bases respectively, with 15 bases between them. The CDR3 is 15 residues long. CDR1 and CDR2 (germline): MNHEY, SVGEGT. This CDR3 reads CASSYGGPTPETQYF. The CDR3 bases are TGTGCCAGCAGTTACGGCGGCCCCACCCCGGAGACCCAGTACTTC.

The rearrangement joins TRBV30 to TRBJ1-1; TRBD1 aligns across 8 bases. V was pared by 0 bases and J by 9 bases, with 3 bases of the junction left unmatched. CDR1 and CDR2 (germline): GTSNPN, SVGIG (reference sequence). This CDR3 region has 12 residues. The CDR3 coding sequence is TGTGCCTGGAGTGTACAGGGGGTGAAAGCTTTCTTT. Translated, it gives CAWSVQGVKAFF.

The table lists this clonotype with a few counts. The chain combines TRBV11-1 with TRBJ2-1; 9 bases are shared with TRBD1. The CDR3 is 18 amino acids. Germline V lookup: CDR1 SGHAT, CDR2 FQDESV (reference sequence). V lost 5 bases to trimming and J lost 3 bases; unmatched junction nucleotides: 14. CDR3 loop: CASSNSRDRDASYNEQFF. In nucleotides, the CDR3 is TGTGCCAGCAGCAATTCCCGGGACAGGGATGCAAGCTACAATGAGCAGTTCTTC.

In its sample, this clonotype was seen a few times. V and J are TRBV5-1 and TRBJ2-7; possible D gene TRBD2, 6 bases. Germline V gene lookup returns CDR1 SGHRS and CDR2 YFSETQ. CDR3 length equals 13 residues. V lost 4 bases to trimming and J lost 6 bases, with 14 bases between them. DNA of the CDR3: TGCGCCAGCAGCGAGACGGGGGTTGGCGAGCAGTACGTC. Amino acids: CASSETGVGEQYV.

This clonotype came up once. The V gene is TRBV4-2, the J gene TRBJ1-1; 7 bases match TRBD1. The CDR3 consists of 13 residues. V dropped 8 bases and J dropped 3; count of bases not matched to a gene: 6. CDR1 is LGHNA and CDR2 is YNFKEQ in the germline V gene. The CDR3 DNA sequence: TGTGCCAGCTCCAAAACAGGGGACACTGAAGCTTTCTTT. It encodes CASSKTGDTEAFF.

The rearrangement uses TRBV20-1 and TRBJ2-4; 7 positions match TRBD1. Germline V gene data show CDR1 as DFQATT and CDR2 as SNEGSKA (reference sequence). Trimming cost V 7 bases and J 0 bases; bases outside gene matches: 9. The CDR3 has 15 amino acids. The CDR3 nucleotides read TGCAGTGTCCCGGGACAGCAACTAGCCAAAAACATTCAGTACTTC. This codes for CSVPGQQLAKNIQYF.

V gene TRBV5-4 combines with J gene TRBJ2-5, with D maybe TRBD1 (5 bases). The V gene's germline CDR1 is SGHNT and CDR2 YYREEE (reference sequence). The CDR3 sequence is 15 residues long. Trimming stripped 4 bases from V and 3 bases from J, with 16 bases between. This CDR3 is CASSLNQGPEETQYF. CDR3 nucleotide sequence: TGTGCCAGCAGCCTAAATCAGGGCCCTGAAGAGACCCAGTACTTC. The variable domain in full, with the rest retrieved from reference TRBV5-4 and TRBJ2-5, is ETGVTQSPTHLIKTRGQQVTLRCSSQSGHNTVSWYQQALGQGPQFIFQYYREEENGRGNFPPRFSGLQFPNYSSELNVNALELDDSALYLCASSLNQGPEETQYFGPGTRLLVL.

This clonotype was seen a few times. The J gene is TRBJ2-5, the V gene TRBV7-2, with TRBD2 matching over 13 bases. V dropped 3 bases and J dropped 4; count of bases not matched to a gene: 5. This CDR3 has 16 amino acids. CDR1 is SGHTA and CDR2 is FQGNSA in the germline V gene. As DNA, the CDR3 is TGTGCCAGCAGCTTGGGACTAGCGGGGCTCGGAGAGACCCAGTACTTC. Residues: CASSLGLAGLGETQYF.

This clonotype was seen a few times. One junction end disagrees with the germline gene, perhaps due to a read error. CDR3 nucleotides: TGTGCCAGCAGCTACGATCCCGGCCCCGCGGACTTC. Its translation: CASSYDPGPADF. V and J are TRBV7-9 and TRBJ2-7; D is unresolved. The CDR3 is 12 residues long. Germline-derived CDR1 and CDR2 are SEHNR and FQNEAQ (reference sequence).